These 5 T cell receptor beta chains originate from one sample sequenced in a study of metastatic and nonmetastatic thyroid tumors. Thyroid surgery had not been preceded by any treatment in any patient. TCRdb re-analyzed the PCR reads through MiXCR. Of approximately 34,000 clones listed, 18% are singletons. The sample taken for sequencing was blood. These receptors originate from a female donor with papillary thyroid cancer or a benign thyroid nodule (not recorded which). Some clones in this sample may be carry-over from other donors' samples.

This clone was seen many times. The genes are TRBV30 and TRBJ1-5, with 9 bases fitting TRBD1. CDR1 is GTSNPN and CDR2 is SVGIG in the germline V gene (reference sequence). CDR3 length: 14 residues. The V gene end was trimmed by 4 bases and the J gene end by 6 bases; junction bases not matched to a gene: 7. CDR3 amino acids: CAWKGQGWTQPQHF. The CDR3 nucleotides are TGTGCCTGGAAAGGACAGGGGTGGACTCAGCCCCAGCATTTT.

V and J are TRBV5-1 and TRBJ2-1, with D possibly TRBD1 on 7 matching bases. The CDR3 is made up of 17 amino acids. Germline lookup yields CDR1 SGHRS and CDR2 YFSETQ. The germline V and J ends were trimmed by 3 bases and 2 bases, with 18 bases remaining between them. CDR3 in amino acids: CASSSSGGTPAYNEQFF. The CDR3 coding sequence is TGCGCCAGCAGCTCTTCAGGGGGGACTCCAGCCTACAATGAGCAGTTCTTC.

At least ten counts were recorded for this clone. This chain links TRBV5-1 with TRBJ1-6, with no clear D. Looked up from germline, CDR1 is SGHRS and CDR2 is YFSETQ. The CDR3 consists of 16 residues. The ends were cut back, 4 bases at V and 8 bases at J, with 19 bases in the middle. The CDR3 DNA is TGCGCCAGCAGCACGCTAGGAATGGGGTTAGATTCACCCCTCCACTTT. Translated, it gives CASSTLGMGLDSPLHF.

This clone was detected ten times or more. Within the sample, other DNA sequences also encode this same CDR3. The V and J genes are TRBV11-3 and TRBJ2-1; weak D call: TRBD2 (7 bases). The CDR3 covers 16 residues. V gave up 5 bases and J gave up 6 bases, with 20 bases separating them. From germline, CDR1 is SGHNT and CDR2 YENEEA. CDR3 sequence: CASSPEAGEGGNEQFF. The CDR3 DNA is TGTGCCAGCAGCCCAGAGGCAGGGGAGGGTGGCAATGAGCAGTTCTTC.

This clone was detected many times. The chain links TRBV7-6 to TRBJ2-3; 14 bases fit TRBD2. Germline CDR1 is SGHVS and CDR2 is FNYEAQ. Trimming took 5 bases from V and 2 from J; bases not matched to a gene: 6. The CDR3 length is 17 residues. CDR3 protein: CASSRLAGGPDTDTQYF. The CDR3 DNA follows: TGTGCCAGCAGCCGACTAGCGGGGGGGCCGGACACAGATACGCAGTATTTT.